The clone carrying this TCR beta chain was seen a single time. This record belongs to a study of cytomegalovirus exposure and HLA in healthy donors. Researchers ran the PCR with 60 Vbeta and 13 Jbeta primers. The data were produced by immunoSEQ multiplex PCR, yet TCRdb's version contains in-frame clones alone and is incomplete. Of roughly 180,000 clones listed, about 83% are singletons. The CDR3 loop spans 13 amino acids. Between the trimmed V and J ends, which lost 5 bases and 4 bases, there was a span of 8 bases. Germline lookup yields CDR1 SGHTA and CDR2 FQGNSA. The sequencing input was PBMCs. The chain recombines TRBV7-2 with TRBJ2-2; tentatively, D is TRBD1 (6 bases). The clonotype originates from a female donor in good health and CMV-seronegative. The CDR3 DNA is TGTGCCAGCAGCACAGGGTTCACCGGGGAGCTGTTTTTT. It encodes CASSTGFTGELFF.